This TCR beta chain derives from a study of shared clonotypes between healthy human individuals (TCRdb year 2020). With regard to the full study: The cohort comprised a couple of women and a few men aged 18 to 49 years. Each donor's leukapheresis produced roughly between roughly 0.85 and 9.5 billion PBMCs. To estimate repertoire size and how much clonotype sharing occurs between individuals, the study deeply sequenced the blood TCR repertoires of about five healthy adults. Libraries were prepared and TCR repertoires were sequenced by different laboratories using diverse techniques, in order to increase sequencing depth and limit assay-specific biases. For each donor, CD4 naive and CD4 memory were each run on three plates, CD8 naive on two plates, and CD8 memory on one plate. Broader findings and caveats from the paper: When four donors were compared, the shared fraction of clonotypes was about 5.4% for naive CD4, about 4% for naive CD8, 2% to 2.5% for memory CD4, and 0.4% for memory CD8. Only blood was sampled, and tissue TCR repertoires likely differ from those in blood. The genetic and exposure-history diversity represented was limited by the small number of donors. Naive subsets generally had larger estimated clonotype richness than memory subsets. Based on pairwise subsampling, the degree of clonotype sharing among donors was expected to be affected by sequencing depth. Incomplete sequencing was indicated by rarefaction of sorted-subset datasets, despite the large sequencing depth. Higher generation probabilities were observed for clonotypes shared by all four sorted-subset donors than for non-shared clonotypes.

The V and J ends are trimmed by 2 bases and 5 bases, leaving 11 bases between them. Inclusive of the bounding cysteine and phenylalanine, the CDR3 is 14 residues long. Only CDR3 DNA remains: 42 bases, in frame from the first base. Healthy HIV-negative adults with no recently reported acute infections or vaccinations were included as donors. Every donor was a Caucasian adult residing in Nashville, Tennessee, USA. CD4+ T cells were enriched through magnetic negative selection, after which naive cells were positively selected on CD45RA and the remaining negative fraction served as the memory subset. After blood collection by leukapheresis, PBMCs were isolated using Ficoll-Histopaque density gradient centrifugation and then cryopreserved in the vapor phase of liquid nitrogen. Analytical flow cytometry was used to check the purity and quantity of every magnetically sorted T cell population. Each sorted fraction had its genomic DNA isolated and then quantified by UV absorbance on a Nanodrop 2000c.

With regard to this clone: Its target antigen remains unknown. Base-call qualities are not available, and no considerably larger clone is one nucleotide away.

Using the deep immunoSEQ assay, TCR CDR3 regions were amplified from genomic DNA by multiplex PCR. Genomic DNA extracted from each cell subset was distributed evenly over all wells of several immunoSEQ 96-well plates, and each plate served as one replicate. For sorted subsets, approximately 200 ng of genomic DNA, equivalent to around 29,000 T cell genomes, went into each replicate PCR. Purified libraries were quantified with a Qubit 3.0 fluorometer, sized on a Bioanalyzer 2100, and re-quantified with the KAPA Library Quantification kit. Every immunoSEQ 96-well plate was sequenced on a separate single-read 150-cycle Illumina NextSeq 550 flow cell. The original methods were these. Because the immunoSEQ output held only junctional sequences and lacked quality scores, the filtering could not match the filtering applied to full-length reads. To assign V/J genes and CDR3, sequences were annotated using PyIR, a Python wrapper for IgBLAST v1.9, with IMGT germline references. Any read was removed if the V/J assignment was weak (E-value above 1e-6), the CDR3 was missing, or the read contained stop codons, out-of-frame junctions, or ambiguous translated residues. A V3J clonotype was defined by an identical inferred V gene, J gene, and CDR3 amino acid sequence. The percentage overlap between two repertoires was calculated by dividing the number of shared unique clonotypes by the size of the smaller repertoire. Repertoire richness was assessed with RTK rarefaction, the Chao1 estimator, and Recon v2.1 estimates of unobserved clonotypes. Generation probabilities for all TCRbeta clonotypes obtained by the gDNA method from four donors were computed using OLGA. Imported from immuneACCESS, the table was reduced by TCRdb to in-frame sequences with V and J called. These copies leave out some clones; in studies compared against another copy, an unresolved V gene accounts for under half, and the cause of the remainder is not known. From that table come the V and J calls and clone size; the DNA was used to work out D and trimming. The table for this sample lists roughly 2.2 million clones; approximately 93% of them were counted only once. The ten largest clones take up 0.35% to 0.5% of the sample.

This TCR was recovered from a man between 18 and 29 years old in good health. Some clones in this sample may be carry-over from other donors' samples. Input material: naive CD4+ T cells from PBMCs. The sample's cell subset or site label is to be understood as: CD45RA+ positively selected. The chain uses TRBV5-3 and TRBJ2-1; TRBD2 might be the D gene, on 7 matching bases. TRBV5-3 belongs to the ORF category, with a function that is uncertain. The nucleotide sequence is TGTGCCAGAAGCTTCTCCGGGGGGCACAATGAGCAGTTCTTC. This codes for CARSFSGGHNEQFF.